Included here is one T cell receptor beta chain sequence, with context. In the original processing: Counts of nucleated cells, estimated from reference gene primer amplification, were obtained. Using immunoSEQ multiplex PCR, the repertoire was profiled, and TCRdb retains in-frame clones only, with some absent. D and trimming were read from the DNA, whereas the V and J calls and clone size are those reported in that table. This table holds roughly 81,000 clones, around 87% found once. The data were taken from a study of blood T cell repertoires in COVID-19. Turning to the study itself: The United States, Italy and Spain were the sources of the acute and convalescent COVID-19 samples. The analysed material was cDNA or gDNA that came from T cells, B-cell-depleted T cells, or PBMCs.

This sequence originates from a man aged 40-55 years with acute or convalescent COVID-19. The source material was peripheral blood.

The CDR3 is CASSPEGQGAHEAFF. The CDR3 DNA sequence: TGTGCCAGCAGCCCCGAGGGACAGGGTGCCCATGAAGCTTTCTTT. V usage is TRBV7-9 and J usage is TRBJ1-1; 9 bases match TRBD1. The CDR3 runs 15 residues. The J segment lost 7 bases and the V segment lost 5 bases, leaving 11 bases of the junction unmatched. Germline CDR1 SEHNR, CDR2 FQNEAQ (reference sequence).